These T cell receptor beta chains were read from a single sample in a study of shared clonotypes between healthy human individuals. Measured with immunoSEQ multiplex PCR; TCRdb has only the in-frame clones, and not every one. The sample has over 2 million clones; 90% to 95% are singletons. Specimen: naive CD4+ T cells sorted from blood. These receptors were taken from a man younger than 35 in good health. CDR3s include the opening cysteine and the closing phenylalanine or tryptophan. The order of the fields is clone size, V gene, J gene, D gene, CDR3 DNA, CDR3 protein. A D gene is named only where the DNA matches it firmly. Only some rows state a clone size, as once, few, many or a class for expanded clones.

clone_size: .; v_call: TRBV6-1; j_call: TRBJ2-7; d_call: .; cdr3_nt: TGTGCCAGCAGTGAAGCTGGGACCCAACGGAACGGGCAGTACTTC; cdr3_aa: CASSEAGTQRNGQYF
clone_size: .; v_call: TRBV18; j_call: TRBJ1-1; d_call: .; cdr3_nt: TGTGCCAGCTCACCACGACCGGAATCGAACACTGAAGCTTTCTTT; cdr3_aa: CASSPRPESNTEAFF
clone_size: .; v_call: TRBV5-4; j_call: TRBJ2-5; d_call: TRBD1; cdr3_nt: TGTGCCAGCAGCTCCCGGGACAGCCAAGAGACCCAGTACTTC; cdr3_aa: CASSSRDSQETQYF
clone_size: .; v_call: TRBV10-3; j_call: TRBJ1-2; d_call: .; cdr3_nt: TGTGCCATCAGTGACCCGGACAATAGGGGCTACACCTTC; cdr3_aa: CAISDPDNRGYTF
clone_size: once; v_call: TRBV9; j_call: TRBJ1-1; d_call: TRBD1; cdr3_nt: TGTGCCAGCAGCGTAGTCCCAGGGGGAGGGCGAAAGAACACTGAAGCTTTCTTT; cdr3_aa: CASSVVPGGGRKNTEAFF
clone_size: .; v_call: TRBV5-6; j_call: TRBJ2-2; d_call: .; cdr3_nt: TGTGCCAGCAGCTATTATTTCCGGCAGGCCACCGGGGAGCTGTTTTTT; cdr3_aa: CASSYYFRQATGELFF
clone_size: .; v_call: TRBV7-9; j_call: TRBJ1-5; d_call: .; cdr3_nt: TGTGCCAGCACGGAAACAGGGAATCAGCCCCAGCATTTT; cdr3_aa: CASTETGNQPQHF
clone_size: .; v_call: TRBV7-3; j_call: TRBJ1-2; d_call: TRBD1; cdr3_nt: TGTGCCAGCAGCTCGACACCGGGACAGCCTAACTATGGCTACACCTTC; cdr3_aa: CASSSTPGQPNYGYTF
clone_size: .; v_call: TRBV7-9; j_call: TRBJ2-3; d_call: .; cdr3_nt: TGTGCCAGCAGCTTAGAAGTAGATACGCAGTATTTT; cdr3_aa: CASSLEVDTQYF
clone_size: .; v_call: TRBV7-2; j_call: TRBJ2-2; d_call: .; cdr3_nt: TGTGCCAGCAGCTTAACAGCCAACACCGGGGAGCTGTTTTTT; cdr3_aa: CASSLTANTGELFF
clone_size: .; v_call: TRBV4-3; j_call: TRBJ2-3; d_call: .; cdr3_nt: TGCGCCAGCAGCCAAGAGGCGCGGGATTACCCCCCAGATACGCAGTATTTT; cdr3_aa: CASSQEARDYPPDTQYF
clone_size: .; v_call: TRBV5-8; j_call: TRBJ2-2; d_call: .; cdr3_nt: TGTGCCAGCAGCTTAGGGACAACGAACACCGGGGAGCTGTTTTTT; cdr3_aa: CASSLGTTNTGELFF
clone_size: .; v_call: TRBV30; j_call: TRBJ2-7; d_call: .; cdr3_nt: TGTGCCTGGAGTGTGACCGAGCAGTACTTC; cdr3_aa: CAWSVTEQYF
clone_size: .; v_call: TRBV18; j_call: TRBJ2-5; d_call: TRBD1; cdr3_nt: TGTGCCAGCTCAACGACAGGGAGAGGAGAGACCCAGTACTTC; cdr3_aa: CASSTTGRGETQYF
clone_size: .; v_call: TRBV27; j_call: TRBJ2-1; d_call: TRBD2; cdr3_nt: TGTGCCAGCAGTCCCCTAAGCGGGGGCCGTACCCCCTACAATGAGCAGTTCTTC; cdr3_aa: CASSPLSGGRTPYNEQFF
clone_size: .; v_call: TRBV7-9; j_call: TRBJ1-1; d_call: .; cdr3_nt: TGTGCCAGCAGCCTCGGGACATCGAACACTGAAGCTTTCTTT; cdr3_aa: CASSLGTSNTEAFF
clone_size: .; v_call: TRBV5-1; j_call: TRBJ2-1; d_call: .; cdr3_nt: TGCGCCAGCAGCTTGGGGCAGGGAAGCAATGAGCAGTTCTTC; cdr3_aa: CASSLGQGSNEQFF
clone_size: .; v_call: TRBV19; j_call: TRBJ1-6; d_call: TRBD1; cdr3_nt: TGTGCCAGTAGTATAAATCGCAGGGGGGATTCACCCCTCCACTTT; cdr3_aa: CASSINRRGDSPLHF
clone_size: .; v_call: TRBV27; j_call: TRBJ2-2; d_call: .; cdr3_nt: TGTGCCAGCACCTCCGGGACGGTGAACACCGGGGAGCTGTTTTTT; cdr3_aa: CASTSGTVNTGELFF
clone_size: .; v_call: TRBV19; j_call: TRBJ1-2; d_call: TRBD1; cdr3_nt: TGTGCCAGTAGCCCATCCAGGGGGGCTGGCTACACCTTC; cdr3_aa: CASSPSRGAGYTF
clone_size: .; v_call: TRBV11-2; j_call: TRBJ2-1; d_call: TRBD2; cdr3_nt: TGTGCCAGCAGCGGGAGGGTGAACTACAATGAGCAGTTCTTC; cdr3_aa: CASSGRVNYNEQFF
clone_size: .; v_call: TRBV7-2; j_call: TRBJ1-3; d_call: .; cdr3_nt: TGTGCCAGCAGTTACGTCGGAAACACCATATATTTT; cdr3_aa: CASSYVGNTIYF
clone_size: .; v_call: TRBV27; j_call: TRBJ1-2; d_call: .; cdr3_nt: TGTGCCAGCAGTTTATCCCCCGATGGGGATATCTATGGCTACACCTTC; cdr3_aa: CASSLSPDGDIYGYTF
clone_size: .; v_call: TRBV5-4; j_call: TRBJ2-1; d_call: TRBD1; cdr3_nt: TGTGCCAGCAGCTCTAAGGACAGGGGCGGTAATGAGCAGTTCTTC; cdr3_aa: CASSSKDRGGNEQFF
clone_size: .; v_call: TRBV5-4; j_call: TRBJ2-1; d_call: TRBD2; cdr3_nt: TGTGCCAGCAGCTTAAGGGAAGCGGGAACCTACAATGAGCAGTTCTTC; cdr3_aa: CASSLREAGTYNEQFF
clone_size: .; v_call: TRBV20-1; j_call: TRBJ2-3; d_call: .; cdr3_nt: TGCAGTGCTAGCATGACAGATACGCAGTATTTT; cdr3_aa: CSASMTDTQYF
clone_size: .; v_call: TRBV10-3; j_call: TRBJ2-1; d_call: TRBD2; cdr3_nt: TGTGCCATCAGCCGAGCGGAGGGACTAGCGGGAGGGTCCTACAATGAGCAGTTCTTC; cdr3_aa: CAISRAEGLAGGSYNEQFF
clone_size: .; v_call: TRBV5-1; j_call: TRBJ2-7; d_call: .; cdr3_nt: TGCGCCAGCAGTCGTACCGGGACCACCTTAGGCGAGCAGTACTTC; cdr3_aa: CASSRTGTTLGEQYF
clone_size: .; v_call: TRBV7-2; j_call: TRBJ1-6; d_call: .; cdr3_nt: TGTGCCAGCAGCTTTTACAGGGATTCACCCCTCCACTTT; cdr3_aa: CASSFYRDSPLHF
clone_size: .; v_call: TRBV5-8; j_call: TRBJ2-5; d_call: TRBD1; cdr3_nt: TGTGCCAGCAGCTGGGACAGGGCAGAGACCCAGTACTTC; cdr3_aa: CASSWDRAETQYF
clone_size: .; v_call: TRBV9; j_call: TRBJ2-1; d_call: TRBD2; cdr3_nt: TGTGCCAGCAGCGTGACCGACCAGCGGGGCCACAATGAGCAGTTCTTC; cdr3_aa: CASSVTDQRGHNEQFF
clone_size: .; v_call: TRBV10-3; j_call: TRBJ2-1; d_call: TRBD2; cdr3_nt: TGTGCCTCGGTCGGGACTAGCGGGAGTGATGAGCAGTTCTTC; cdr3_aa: CASVGTSGSDEQFF
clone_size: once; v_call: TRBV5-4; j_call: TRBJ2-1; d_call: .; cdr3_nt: TGTGCCAGCAGCCCCTCTGGGGACAATGAGCAGTTCTTC; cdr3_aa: CASSPSGDNEQFF
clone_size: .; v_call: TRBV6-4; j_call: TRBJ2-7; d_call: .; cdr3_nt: TGTGCCAGCAGTTCGAAGTCCTACGAGCAGTACTTC; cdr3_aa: CASSSKSYEQYF
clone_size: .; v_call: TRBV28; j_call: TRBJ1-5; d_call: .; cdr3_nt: TGTGCCAGCAGTTTAGGGTTCATAGGCCAGCCCCAGCATTTT; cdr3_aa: CASSLGFIGQPQHF
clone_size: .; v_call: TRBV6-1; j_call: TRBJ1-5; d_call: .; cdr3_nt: TGTGCCAGCAGTGGAGGACAGTTTAGCAATCAGCCCCAGCATTTT; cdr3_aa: CASSGGQFSNQPQHF
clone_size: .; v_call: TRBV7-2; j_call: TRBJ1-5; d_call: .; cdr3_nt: TGTGCCAGCAGCTTAGGGGGAGGCCCCCATCAGCCCCAGCATTTT; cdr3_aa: CASSLGGGPHQPQHF
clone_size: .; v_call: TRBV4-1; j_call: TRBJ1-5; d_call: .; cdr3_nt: TGCGCCAGCAGCGCTGGGCAGGTGAGTCAGCCCCAGCATTTT; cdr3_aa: CASSAGQVSQPQHF
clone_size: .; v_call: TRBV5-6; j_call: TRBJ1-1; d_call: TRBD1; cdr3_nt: TGTGCCAGTAACAGGGGGAACACTGAAGCTTTCTTT; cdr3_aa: CASNRGNTEAFF